What follows are 27 T cell receptor beta chains derived from one specimen sequenced in a study of cytomegalovirus exposure and HLA in healthy donors. The PCR made use of 60 Vbeta and 13 Jbeta primers. Clones were sequenced by immunoSEQ multiplex PCR, and TCRdb holds only the in-frame ones, with some missing. The table records roughly 100,000 clones, 78% of them present only once. The source material was PBMCs. Receptors originate from a woman aged 40 to 50 in good health and CMV-seronegative.

V is TRBV9 and J is TRBJ2-3; 7 nucleotides match TRBD1. CDR1 and CDR2 (germline): SGDLS, YYNGEE. The CDR3 contains 15 residues. The V and J ends lost 4 bases and 4 bases, in that order; junction bases with no gene match: 9. Here the CDR3 reads CASSPRGFGADTQYF. CDR3 coding DNA: TGTGCCAGCAGCCCCAGGGGGTTTGGGGCAGATACGCAGTATTTT.

The CDR3 sequence: CASSLGVLAEYSYNEQFF. The CDR3 region has the DNA TGCGCCAGCAGCTTGGGGGTTTTAGCGGAATACTCCTACAATGAGCAGTTCTTC. The chain couples TRBV5-1 to TRBJ2-1, with D possibly TRBD2 on 6 matching bases. V dropped 0 bases and J dropped 0 bases, with 16 bases sitting between them. This CDR3 region has 18 residues. The V gene's germline CDR1 is SGHRS and CDR2 YFSETQ.

The CDR3: CSVEGTEADQETQYF. The CDR3 DNA is TGCAGCGTTGAAGGTACGGAGGCGGACCAAGAGACCCAGTACTTC. The chain recombines TRBV29-1 with TRBJ2-5; maybe TRBD2 (5 bases). V lost 1 base and J 0 bases, leaving 12 bases between the germline ends. This CDR3 is built from 15 residues. The germline V gene has CDR1 SQVTM and CDR2 ANQGSEA.

The rearrangement uses TRBV4-1 and TRBJ2-3; 7 bases are shared with TRBD1. The CDR3 runs 15 residues. The V and J ends lost 0 bases and 5 bases, in that order; junction bases with no gene match: 5. Germline assignment: CDR1 MGHRA and CDR2 YSYEKL. The CDR3 loop is CASSQDGQGVDTQYF. The CDR3 region has the DNA TGCGCCAGCAGCCAAGATGGGCAGGGGGTAGATACGCAGTATTTT.

This clone was seen once. This chain uses TRBV5-1 with TRBJ2-3; a possible D gene is TRBD2 (6 bases). Trimming shortened V by 4 bases and J by 3 bases, and 21 bases separated the two germline ends. From germline, CDR1 is SGHRS and CDR2 YFSETQ. The CDR3 runs to 17 residues. The CDR3 reads CASSQRSGLINTDTQYF. The DNA for the CDR3 is TGCGCCAGCAGCCAAAGGTCGGGACTCATAAATACAGATACGCAGTATTTT.

This chain joins TRBV7-2 and TRBJ2-1, with 7 bases aligning to TRBD2. The length of the CDR3 is 19 residues. Germline loops: CDR1 SGHTA, CDR2 FQGNSA. J gave up 4 bases and V 0 bases, and 15 bases lay outside the gene matches. The CDR3 DNA reads as TGTGCCAGCAGCTTAGCGTCAGCGGGACTCGAATGGGGATACAATGAGCAGTTCTTC. Translation: CASSLASAGLEWGYNEQFF.

This clone was seen a handful of times. V gene TRBV9 combines with J gene TRBJ2-7; possible D gene TRBD2, 5 bases. This CDR3 spans 15 amino acids. The V gene lost 4 bases and the J gene lost 3 bases, with 17 bases spanning the gap. Per the germline V gene, CDR1 is SGDLS and CDR2 is YYNGEE. Here the CDR3 reads CASSPQDSNFYEQYF. CDR3 nucleotides: TGTGCCAGCAGCCCTCAGGACTCGAACTTCTACGAGCAGTACTTC.

The rearrangement links TRBV28 to TRBJ2-5, with 10 bases identical to TRBD1. The J call is uncertain, as TRBJ2-7 better fits the DNA end. This CDR3 is 15 amino acids long. Germline lookup yields CDR1 MDHEN and CDR2 SYDVKM. The chain's CDR3 is CASTLDRGDSYEQYF. The DNA for the CDR3 is TGTGCCAGCACCTTGGACAGGGGGGACTCCTACGAGCAGTACTTC.

The V call is TRBV2, the J call TRBJ2-1; D possibly corresponds to TRBD2 (6 bases). The CDR3 covers 14 residues. CDR1 SNHLY and CDR2 FYNNEI come from the germline V gene. V gave up 3 bases and J gave up 5 bases, with 11 bases separating them. CDR3 nucleotide sequence: TGTGCCAGCAGTGATTGGACTACCAACAATGAGCAGTTCTTC. Translated, it gives CASSDWTTNNEQFF.

This clone was detected a few times. This chain connects TRBV18 to TRBJ2-3, with a tentative D call TRBD2 (6 bases). Trimming shortened V by 3 bases and J by 5 bases, and 12 bases separated the two germline ends. The CDR3 runs to 14 residues. CDR1 and CDR2 from the germline V gene are KGHSH and LQKENI. CDR3 residues: CASSPITGEDTQYF. For the CDR3, the DNA is TGTGCCAGCTCACCCATCACGGGAGAAGATACGCAGTATTTT.

The genes are TRBV28 and TRBJ2-3, with 10 nucleotides matching TRBD2. Unmatched junction bases numbered 6, after V lost 4 bases and J lost 2 bases. The CDR3 runs to 16 residues. Germline V gene sequence: CDR1 MDHEN, CDR2 SYDVKM. The CDR3 nucleotides are TGTGCCAGCAGTTCCCCACTAGCGGGGACCACAGATACGCAGTATTTT. This translates into CASSSPLAGTTDTQYF.

The gene calls are TRBV5-6 and TRBJ1-2; D not certain. Per germline, CDR1 SGHDT and CDR2 YYEEEE. This CDR3 contains 15 residues. Deletions cut 1 base from V and 4 bases from J, with 14 bases between. The CDR3 coding sequence is TGTGCCAGCAGCTTGTTGATGGGAGCAAGCTATGGCTACACCTTC. It specifies CASSLLMGASYGYTF.

This sequence joins TRBV27 and TRBJ1-5; TRBD1 matches at 7 bases. After removal of 2 bases from V and 2 bases from J, the junction contained 6 bases not matched to a gene. Germline V CDR1 and CDR2: MNHEY, SMNVEV (reference sequence). This CDR3 contains 16 residues. CDR3 residues: CASSLTGVGGNQPQHF. The CDR3 DNA follows: TGTGCCAGCAGTTTAACAGGGGTTGGGGGCAATCAGCCCCAGCATTTT.

The rearrangement joins TRBV2 to TRBJ2-2; a weak D match, TRBD2 (5 bases). This CDR3 contains 17 residues. Trimming removed 2 bases at V and 4 bases at J, with 17 bases between. The germline V gene encodes CDR1 SNHLY and CDR2 FYNNEI. This chain's CDR3 is CASSEWERQAATGELFF. The CDR3 nucleotides read TGTGCCAGCAGTGAATGGGAGAGGCAAGCCGCCACCGGGGAGCTGTTTTTT.

The chain combines TRBV5-6 with TRBJ2-5; 9 positions agree with TRBD1. Germline V CDR1 and CDR2: SGHDT, YYEEEE. The CDR3 totals 14 residues. The trim removed 4 bases at V and 5 bases at J, leaving 6 bases unmatched. In nucleotides, the CDR3 is TGTGCCAGCAGCCTGACAGGGGGTGGGGAGACCCAGTACTTC. It specifies CASSLTGGGETQYF.

The rearrangement joins TRBV7-9 to TRBJ1-1, with 8 bases lining up with TRBD1. Germline trimming cut 2 bases from V and 5 bases from J; bases unmatched to any gene: 7. The CDR3 is 15 amino acids. Germline values: CDR1 SEHNR, CDR2 FQNEAQ (reference sequence). In DNA, the CDR3 is TGTGCCAGCAGCTTAAACTCGGACAGGGTTACTGAAGCTTTCTTT. Protein product: CASSLNSDRVTEAFF.

On this clone itself: It is likely a read error: a sequence one base away is far more abundant. The gene calls are TRBV30 and TRBJ1-4; D ambiguous. CDR3 length: 15 amino acids. Germline V gene data show CDR1 as GTSNPN and CDR2 as SVGIG (reference sequence). CDR3 nucleotide sequence: TGTGCCTGGAGTGTACATCCAGCAACTAATGAAAAACAGTTTTTT. It specifies CAWSVHPATNEKQFF.

The chain uses TRBV7-2 and TRBJ1-1; 8 bases are a match to TRBD1. Germline trimming cut 0 bases from V and 11 bases from J; bases unmatched to any gene: 8. Looked up from germline, CDR1 is SGHTA and CDR2 is FQGNSA. This CDR3 region has 14 residues. The CDR3 nucleotides read TGTGCCAGCAGCTTAGCGCGGGTGACAGGGGTGGCTTTCTTT. Translating it yields CASSLARVTGVAFF.

The chain recombines TRBV27 with TRBJ2-7; 7 nucleotides agree with TRBD1. Germline V gene lookup returns CDR1 MNHEY and CDR2 SMNVEV (reference sequence). V lost 4 bases, J lost 3 bases, and 3 bases stayed unmatched. The CDR3 extends over 13 amino acids. In DNA form, the CDR3 reads TGTGCCAGCAGTTATCAGGGGGACTACGAGCAGTACTTC. Amino acid sequence: CASSYQGDYEQYF.

The CDR3 protein is CASRTRAVLRLETQYF. The CDR3 DNA follows: TGTGCCAGCAGGACGAGGGCCGTTTTAAGGTTAGAGACCCAGTACTTC. The chain recombines TRBV5-6 with TRBJ2-5, with D perhaps matching TRBD2 (5 bases). Germline CDR1 reads SGHDT; CDR2 reads YYEEEE. The V and J ends lost 5 bases and 4 bases respectively, with 21 bases between them. The length of the CDR3 is 16 residues. Full variable domain (outside the CDR3, taken from reference TRBV5-6 and TRBJ2-5): DAGVTQSPTHLIKTRGQQVTLRCSPKSGHDTVSWYQQALGQGPQFIFQYYEEEERQRGNFPDRFSGHQFPNYSSELNVNALLLGDSALYLCASRTRAVLRLETQYFGPGTRLLVL.

This clone appeared a few times. The chain joins TRBV28 to TRBJ1-2; D ambiguous. Germline V gene data show CDR1 as MDHEN and CDR2 as SYDVKM. This CDR3 comprises 11 residues. Trimming left V 4 bases short and J 8 bases short, with 8 bases between. This CDR3 reads CASSWEEGYTF. The CDR3, as DNA: TGTGCCAGCAGTTGGGAGGAAGGCTACACCTTC.

This clone appeared a single time. In DNA form, the CDR3 reads TGTGCCAGCAGTTTATCCAGGGGGCTCTCCGGGGATGGCTACACCTTC. Translation gives CASSLSRGLSGDGYTF. This rearrangement joins TRBV28 to TRBJ1-2; 8 positions match TRBD1. V was clipped by 1 base and J by 6 bases; unmatched bases: 10. Germline CDR1 reads MDHEN; CDR2 reads SYDVKM. The CDR3 spans 16 residues.

This clone has only a few counts. The chain carries TRBV10-3 and TRBJ1-2, with D possibly matching TRBD1 (5 bases). CDR1 and CDR2 from the germline V gene are ENHRY and SYGVKD. V was trimmed by 3 bases and J by 4 bases, leaving 15 bases between them. The CDR3 consists of 15 residues. CDR3: CAISDPGRRRYGYTF. In DNA form, the CDR3 reads TGTGCCATCAGTGATCCAGGGAGGCGCCGCTATGGCTACACCTTC.

The V gene is TRBV2, the J gene TRBJ2-1; 11 bases align to TRBD2. V was pared by 6 bases and J by 7 bases, with 8 bases of the junction left unmatched. CDR3 length: 15 amino acids. Germline V gene lookup returns CDR1 SNHLY and CDR2 FYNNEI. DNA of the CDR3: TGTGCCAGCAGCCTAACTAGCGGGAGCTTGAATGAGCAGTTCTTC. Protein product: CASSLTSGSLNEQFF.

The chain has TRBV30 and TRBJ2-5, with D hard to call. The CDR3 extends over 14 amino acids. Germline CDR1 is GTSNPN and CDR2 is SVGIG (reference sequence). Trimming stripped 1 base from V and 2 bases from J, with 11 bases between. The CDR3 sequence is CAWSGGSAQETQYF. In DNA, the CDR3 is TGTGCCTGGAGTGGTGGCAGCGCGCAAGAGACCCAGTACTTC.

This clone was seen only a few times. The chain has TRBV9 and TRBJ2-7, with a weak D call TRBD1 (6 bases). The germline CDR1 and CDR2 sequences are SGDLS and YYNGEE. Trimming left V 9 bases short and J 5 bases short, with 21 bases between. This CDR3 is 14 amino acids long. The CDR3 loop reads CANMGAGRVDEQYF. In nucleotides, the CDR3 is TGTGCCAACATGGGGGCAGGGCGGGTGGACGAGCAGTACTTC.

The gene calls are TRBV5-1 and TRBJ2-5; TRBD2 matches at 7 bases. V lost 1 base to trimming and J lost 5 bases; unmatched junction nucleotides: 8. Germline V lookup: CDR1 SGHRS, CDR2 YFSETQ. The CDR3 has 15 residues. The CDR3 sequence: CASSLWGRAIETQYF. CDR3 DNA sequence: TGCGCCAGCAGCTTGTGGGGGAGGGCCATCGAGACCCAGTACTTC.